This entry is about one T cell receptor beta chain. Its antigen remains unidentified. These data originate in a study of cytomegalovirus exposure and HLA in healthy donors. The repertoire was sequenced with immunoSEQ multiplex PCR; TCRdb's copy has only in-frame clones and lacks some. The sample holds fewer than 200,000 clones, about 89% seen once. Study-wide results and limits: In vitro checks showed that a few CMV-associated chains really do target CMV antigens.

This clonotype was obtained from a woman aged 18-30 years in good health and CMV-seropositive. What was sequenced was PBMCs.

CDR3 coding DNA: TGTGCCAGCAGCCAAGGGCCAGGATCCCAATACGAGCAGTACTTC. Protein product: CASSQGPGSQYEQYF. The chain has TRBV14 and TRBJ2-7; D is unresolved. The V gene lost 1 base and the J gene lost 4 bases, with 14 bases spanning the gap. The CDR3 consists of 15 residues. The V gene's germline CDR1 is SGHDN and CDR2 FVKESK.